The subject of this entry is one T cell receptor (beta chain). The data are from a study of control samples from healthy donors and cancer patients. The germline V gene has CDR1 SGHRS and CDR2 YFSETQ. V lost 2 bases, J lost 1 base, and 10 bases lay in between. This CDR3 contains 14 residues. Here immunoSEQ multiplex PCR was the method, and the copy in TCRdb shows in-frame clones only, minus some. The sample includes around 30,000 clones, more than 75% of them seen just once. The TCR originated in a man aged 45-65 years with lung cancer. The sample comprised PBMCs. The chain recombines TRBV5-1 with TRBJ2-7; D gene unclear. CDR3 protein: CASSFLGMSYEQYF. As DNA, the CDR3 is TGCGCCAGCAGCTTCTTGGGCATGTCCTACGAGCAGTACTTC. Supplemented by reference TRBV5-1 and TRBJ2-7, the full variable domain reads KAGVTQTPRYLIKTRGQQVTLSCSPISGHRSVSWYQQTPGQGLQFLFEYFSETQRNKGNFPGRFSGRQFSNSRSEMNVSTLELGDSALYLCASSFLGMSYEQYFGPGTRLTVT.